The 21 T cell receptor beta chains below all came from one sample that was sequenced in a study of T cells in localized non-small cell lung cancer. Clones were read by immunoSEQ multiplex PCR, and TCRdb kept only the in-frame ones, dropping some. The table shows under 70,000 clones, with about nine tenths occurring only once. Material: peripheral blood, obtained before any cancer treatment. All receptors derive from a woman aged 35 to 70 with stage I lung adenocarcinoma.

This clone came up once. CDR3 residues: CASRRTGVRGANVLTF. The CDR3 DNA reads as TGCGCCAGCAGAAGGACAGGGGTACGTGGGGCCAACGTCCTGACTTTC. The genes are TRBV5-1 and TRBJ2-6, with TRBD1 matching 9 bases. Germline CDR1 reads SGHRS; CDR2 reads YFSETQ. The length of the CDR3 is 16 residues. The trim removed 5 bases at V and 3 bases at J, leaving 6 bases unmatched.

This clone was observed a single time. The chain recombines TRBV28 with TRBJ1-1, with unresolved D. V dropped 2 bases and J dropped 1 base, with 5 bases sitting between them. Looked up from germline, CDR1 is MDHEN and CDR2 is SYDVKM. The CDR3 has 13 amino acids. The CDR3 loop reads CASSLPENTEAFF. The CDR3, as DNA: TGTGCCAGCAGTTTACCGGAGAACACTGAAGCTTTCTTT.

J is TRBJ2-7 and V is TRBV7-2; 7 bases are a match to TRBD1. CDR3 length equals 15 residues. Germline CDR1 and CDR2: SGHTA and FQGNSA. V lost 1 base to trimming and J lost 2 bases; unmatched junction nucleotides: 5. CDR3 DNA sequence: TGTGCCAGCAGCTTAGTGTTCCAGGGGGCCTACGAGCAGTACTTC. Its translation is CASSLVFQGAYEQYF. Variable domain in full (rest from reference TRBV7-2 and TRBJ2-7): GAGVSQSPSNKVTEKGKDVELRCDPISGHTALYWYRQSLGQGLEFLIYFQGNSAPDKSGLPSDRFSAERTGGSVSTLTIQRTQQEDSAVYLCASSLVFQGAYEQYFGPGTRLTVT.

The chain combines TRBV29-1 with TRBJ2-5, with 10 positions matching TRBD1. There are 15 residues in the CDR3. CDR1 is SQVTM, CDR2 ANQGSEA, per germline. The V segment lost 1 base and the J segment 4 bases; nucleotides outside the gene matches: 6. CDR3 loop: CSVEGTGGNRETQYF. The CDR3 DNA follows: TGCAGCGTTGAAGGGACAGGGGGTAATAGAGAGACCCAGTACTTC.

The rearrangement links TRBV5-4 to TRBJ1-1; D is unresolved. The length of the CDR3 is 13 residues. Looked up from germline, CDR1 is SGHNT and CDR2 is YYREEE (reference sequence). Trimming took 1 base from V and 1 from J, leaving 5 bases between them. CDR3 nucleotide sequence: TGTGCCAGCAGCTTGCCCGGGAACACTGAAGCTTTCTTT. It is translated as CASSLPGNTEAFF. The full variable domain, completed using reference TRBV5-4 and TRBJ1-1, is ETGVTQSPTHLIKTRGQQVTLRCSSQSGHNTVSWYQQALGQGPQFIFQYYREEENGRGNFPPRFSGLQFPNYSSELNVNALELDDSALYLCASSLPGNTEAFFGQGTRLTVV.

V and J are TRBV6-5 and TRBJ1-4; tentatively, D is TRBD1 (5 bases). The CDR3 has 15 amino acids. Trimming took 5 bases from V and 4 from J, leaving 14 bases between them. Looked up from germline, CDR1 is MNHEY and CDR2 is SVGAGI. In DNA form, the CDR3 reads TGTGCCAGCAGTGCCCCGGGACGGTTTAATGAAAAACTGTTTTTT. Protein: CASSAPGRFNEKLFF.

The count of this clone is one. CDR3 sequence reads: CASSQQGRQPQHF. DNA of the CDR3: TGTGCCAGCAGCCAACAGGGCCGCCAGCCCCAGCATTTT. The V and J genes are TRBV7-2 and TRBJ1-5, with TRBD1 as a possible D gene (6 bases). This CDR3 spans 13 amino acids. Germline CDR1 is SGHTA and CDR2 is FQGNSA. V was clipped by 5 bases and J by 7 bases, with 12 bases between them.

CDR3 in amino acids: CASNPRVRTEKDTEAFF. The DNA for the CDR3 is TGTGCCAGCAATCCCCGTGTTCGGACAGAAAAAGACACTGAAGCTTTCTTT. The V gene is TRBV2, the J gene TRBJ1-1, with D perhaps TRBD1 (6 bases). The germline V gene encodes CDR1 SNHLY and CDR2 FYNNEI. The CDR3 consists of 17 residues. Trimming cost V 7 bases and J 3 bases, with 24 bases left between them.

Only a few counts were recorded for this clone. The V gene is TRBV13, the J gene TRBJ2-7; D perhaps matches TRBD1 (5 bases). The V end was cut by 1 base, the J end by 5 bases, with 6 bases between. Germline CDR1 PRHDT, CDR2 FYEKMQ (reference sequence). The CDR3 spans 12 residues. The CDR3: CASSLVGDEQYF. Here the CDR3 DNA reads TGTGCCAGCAGCTTAGTAGGGGACGAGCAGTACTTC.

CDR3 region: CASGSGTLGGELFF. DNA of the CDR3: TGTGCCAGCGGATCCGGGACTCTAGGCGGGGAGCTGTTTTTT. This chain joins TRBV7-9 and TRBJ2-2; possibly TRBD2 for D (6 bases). This CDR3 spans 14 amino acids. The V gene's germline CDR1 is SEHNR and CDR2 FQNEAQ (reference sequence). The ends were cut back, 8 bases at V and 7 bases at J, with 17 bases in the middle.

As DNA, the CDR3 is TGTGCCAGTAGTATTGTGAATCCGGTCAGGGTTGATCAGCCCCAGCATTTT. This sequence encodes CASSIVNPVRVDQPQHF. V is TRBV19 and J is TRBJ1-5, with a possible D match to TRBD1 (5 bases). V lost 3 bases to trimming and J lost 5 bases, with 20 bases between them. Germline CDR1 reads LNHDA; CDR2 reads SQIVND (reference sequence). The CDR3 is 17 amino acids. Filled out from reference TRBV19 and TRBJ1-5, the complete variable domain reads DGGITQSPKYLFRKEGQNVTLSCEQNLNHDAMYWYRQDPGQGLRLIYYSQIVNDFQKGDIAEGYSVSREKKESFPLTVTSAQKNPTAFYLCASSIVNPVRVDQPQHFGDGTRLSIL.

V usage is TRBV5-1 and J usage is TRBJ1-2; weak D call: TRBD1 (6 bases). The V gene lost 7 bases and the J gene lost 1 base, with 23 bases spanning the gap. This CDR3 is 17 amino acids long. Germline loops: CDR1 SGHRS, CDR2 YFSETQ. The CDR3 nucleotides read TGCGCCAGCCGCTCCCTGACAGGAGGCCGCCTTAACTATGGCTACACCTTC. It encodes CASRSLTGGRLNYGYTF.

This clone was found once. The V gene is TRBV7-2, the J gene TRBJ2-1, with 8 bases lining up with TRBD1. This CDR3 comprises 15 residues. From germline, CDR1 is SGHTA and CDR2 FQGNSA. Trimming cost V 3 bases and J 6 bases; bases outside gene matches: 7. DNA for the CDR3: TGTGCCAGCAGCTTTGCCTCACAGGGGGGCAATGAGCAGTTCTTC. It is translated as CASSFASQGGNEQFF.

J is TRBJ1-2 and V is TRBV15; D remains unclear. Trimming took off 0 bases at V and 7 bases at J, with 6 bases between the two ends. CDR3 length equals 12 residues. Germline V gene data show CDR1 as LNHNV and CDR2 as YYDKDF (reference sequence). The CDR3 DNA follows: TGTGCCACCAGCAGAGATGGGATTGGCTACACCTTC. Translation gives CATSRDGIGYTF.

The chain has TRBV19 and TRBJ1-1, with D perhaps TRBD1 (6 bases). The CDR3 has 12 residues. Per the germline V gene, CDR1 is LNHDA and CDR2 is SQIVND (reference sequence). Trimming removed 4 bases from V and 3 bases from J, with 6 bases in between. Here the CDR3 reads CASSNRDTEAFF. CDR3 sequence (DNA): TGTGCCAGTAGTAACAGGGACACTGAAGCTTTCTTT.

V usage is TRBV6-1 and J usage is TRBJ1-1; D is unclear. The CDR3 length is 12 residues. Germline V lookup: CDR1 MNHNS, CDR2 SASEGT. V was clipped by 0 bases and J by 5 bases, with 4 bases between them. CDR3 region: CASSEAGTEAFF. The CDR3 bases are TGTGCCAGCAGTGAAGCGGGGACTGAAGCTTTCTTT.

The CDR3 DNA reads as TGTGCCAGCAGCCAAGTAGGGGGGGCTTCCTACAATGAGCAGTTCTTC. It yields the protein CASSQVGGASYNEQFF. The rearrangement links TRBV14 to TRBJ2-1; possibly TRBD2 for D (7 bases). Germline V gene lookup returns CDR1 SGHDN and CDR2 FVKESK. V lost 1 base and J lost 1, with 11 bases in between. The CDR3 is 16 amino acids.

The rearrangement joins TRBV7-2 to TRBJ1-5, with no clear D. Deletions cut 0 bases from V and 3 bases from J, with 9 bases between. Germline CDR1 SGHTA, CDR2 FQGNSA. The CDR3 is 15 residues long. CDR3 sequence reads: CASSLAQADNQPQHF. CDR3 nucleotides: TGTGCCAGCAGCTTAGCGCAGGCGGACAATCAGCCCCAGCATTTT.

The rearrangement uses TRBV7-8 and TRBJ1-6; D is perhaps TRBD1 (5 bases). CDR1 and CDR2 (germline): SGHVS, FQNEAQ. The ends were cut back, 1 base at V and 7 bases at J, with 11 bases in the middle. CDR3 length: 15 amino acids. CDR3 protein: CASSLGQGKNSPLHF. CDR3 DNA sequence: TGTGCCAGCAGCTTAGGGCAGGGTAAAAATTCACCCCTCCACTTT.

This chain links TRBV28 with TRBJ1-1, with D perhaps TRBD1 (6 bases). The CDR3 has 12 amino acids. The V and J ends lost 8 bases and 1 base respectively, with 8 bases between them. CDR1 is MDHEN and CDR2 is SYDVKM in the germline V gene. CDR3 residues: CASGTTNTEAFF. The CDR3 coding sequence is TGTGCCAGCGGGACAACGAACACTGAAGCTTTCTTT. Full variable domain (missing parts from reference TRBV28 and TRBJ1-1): DVKVTQSSRYLVKRTGEKVFLECVQDMDHENMFWYRQDPGLGLRLIYFSYDVKMKEKGDIPEGYSVSREKKERFSLILESASTNQTSMYLCASGTTNTEAFFGQGTRLTVV.

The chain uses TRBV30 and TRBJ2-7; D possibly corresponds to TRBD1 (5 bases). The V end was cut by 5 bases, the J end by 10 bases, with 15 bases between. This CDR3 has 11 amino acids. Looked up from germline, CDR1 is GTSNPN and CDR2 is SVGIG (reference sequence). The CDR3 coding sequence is TGTGCCTGGGCCAGGGCGTCGGAACAGTACTTC. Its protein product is CAWARASEQYF.